This T cell receptor beta chain was found in a study of cytomegalovirus exposure and HLA in healthy donors. A multiplex PCR was run with 60 Vbeta primers and 13 Jbeta primers. The data were produced by immunoSEQ multiplex PCR, yet TCRdb's version contains in-frame clones alone and is incomplete. The table lists about 97,000 clones, 83% of them singletons. Regarding this clone: No antigen is known for it.

V was pared by 3 bases and J by 2 bases, with 4 bases of the junction left unmatched. CDR1 MNHNY and CDR2 SVGAGI come from the germline V gene (reference sequence). The CDR3 runs to 14 residues. Notes on the study in general: More clonal expansion characterized HLA-associated TCR beta chains than equally common others in a later analysis.

The sample was PBMCs. The V call is TRBV6-6, the J call TRBJ2-7; 7 bases line up with TRBD1. This sequence was found in a man aged 40-49 years in good health and CMV-seronegative. CDR3 amino acids: CASSYRQGPYEQYF. CDR3 DNA sequence: TGTGCCAGCAGTTATCGACAGGGTCCCTACGAGCAGTACTTC.